These T cell receptor beta chains were read from a single sample in a study of T cells in pancreatic ductal adenocarcinoma. Sequencing used immunoSEQ multiplex PCR; TCRdb keeps in-frame clones, though not all of them. The top ten clones hold about 0.94% of a sample with approximately 19,000 clones, 88% of them seen once. The sequenced material came from PBMCs. These receptors all come from a human donor with pancreatic ductal adenocarcinoma. Each CDR3 is given with its conserved first and last residue. Fields, in order: J gene, clone size, D gene, V gene, CDR3 protein, CDR3 DNA. A D gene is named only where the DNA matches it firmly. A clone size is listed for some rows: how often the clone was seen (once, few, many), or a class if it is expanded.

TRBJ2-1	NA	NA	TRBV4-1	CASSQGTLEQFF	TGCGCCAGCAGCCAAGGTACATTGGAGCAGTTCTTC
TRBJ2-7	NA	NA	TRBV18	CASSPPGVNPEQYF	TGTGCCAGCTCACCACCAGGGGTCAATCCCGAGCAGTACTTC
TRBJ2-1	once	TRBD2	TRBV11-2	CASSFSGGSYNEQFF	TGTGCCAGCAGCTTTAGCGGGGGTTCCTACAATGAGCAGTTCTTC
TRBJ1-2	NA	NA	TRBV4-1	CASSQYQDNGYTF	TGCGCCAGCAGCCAATACCAGGATAATGGCTACACCTTC
TRBJ2-4	NA	TRBD2	TRBV11-3	CASSSLTSGVLAKNIQYF	TGTGCCAGCAGCTCCTTGACTAGCGGGGTGCTAGCCAAAAACATTCAGTACTTC
TRBJ2-3	NA	TRBD1	TRBV18	CASSVTGGAEDTQYF	TGTGCCAGCTCAGTGACAGGGGGCGCGGAAGATACGCAGTATTTT
TRBJ1-2	NA	TRBD1	TRBV5-1	CASSLQGLGYGYTF	TGCGCCAGCAGCTTACAGGGGCTAGGCTATGGCTACACCTTC
TRBJ1-1	NA	NA	TRBV7-6	CASSFQMNTEAFF	TGTGCCAGCAGCTTTCAAATGAACACTGAAGCTTTCTTT
TRBJ1-3	once	NA	TRBV10-3	CASLGGSSGNTIYF	TGTGCCAGCTTGGGGGGTTCCTCTGGAAACACCATATATTTT
TRBJ2-3	NA	TRBD1	TRBV5-1	CASSPDGQGYGDTQYF	TGCGCCAGCAGCCCCGACGGACAGGGGTACGGAGATACGCAGTATTTT
TRBJ1-5	NA	NA	TRBV7-9	CASSADSLSNQPQHF	TGTGCCAGCAGCGCAGACAGTCTGAGCAATCAGCCCCAGCATTTT
TRBJ1-2	NA	NA	TRBV28	CATHDRTNYGYTF	TGTGCCACCCACGACAGAACTAACTATGGCTACACCTTC
TRBJ1-5	NA	NA	TRBV28	CASSFPRRGLSNQPQHF	TGTGCCAGCAGTTTCCCCCGCAGGGGTCTGAGCAATCAGCCCCAGCATTTT
TRBJ2-3	NA	NA	TRBV28	CASSFSLSVGDTQYF	TGTGCCAGCAGTTTCTCCCTGTCCGTCGGGGATACGCAGTATTTT
TRBJ2-7	once	TRBD1	TRBV2	CASRQGFNEQYF	TGTGCCAGCCGACAGGGTTTCAACGAGCAGTACTTC
TRBJ2-2	NA	TRBD2	TRBV5-1	CASGAGGGTGELFF	TGCGCCAGCGGAGCGGGGGGAGGTACCGGGGAGCTGTTTTTT
TRBJ2-2	NA	TRBD1	TRBV27	CASSRRQGMTGELFF	TGTGCCAGCAGTCGCCGACAGGGAATGACCGGGGAGCTGTTTTTT
TRBJ1-1	NA	NA	TRBV19	CATSYGDTEAFF	TGTGCCACCTCCTACGGGGACACTGAAGCTTTCTTT
TRBJ2-7	NA	TRBD1	TRBV10-3	CAARVGQGPYEQYF	TGTGCCGCGAGGGTAGGACAGGGACCCTACGAGCAGTACTTC
TRBJ2-2	NA	TRBD2	TRBV2	CASQVAGGNTGELFF	TGTGCCAGCCAGGTGGCGGGAGGGAACACCGGGGAGCTGTTTTTT
TRBJ1-2	NA	NA	TRBV28	CASMRVDYGYTF	TGTGCCAGCATGAGGGTCGACTATGGCTACACCTTC
TRBJ1-1	few	NA	TRBV5-1	CASSSGNTEAFF	TGCGCCAGCAGCTCGGGGAACACTGAAGCTTTCTTT
TRBJ1-2	once	TRBD1	TRBV20-1	CRLGGGYTF	TGCAGGTTAGGGGGCGGCTACACCTTC
TRBJ1-1	NA	TRBD1	TRBV7-7	CASSLDRDTEAFF	TGTGCCAGCAGCCTGGACAGGGACACTGAAGCTTTCTTT
TRBJ2-5	NA	NA	TRBV5-1	CASSGDTRETQYF	TGCGCCAGCAGCGGGGACACCCGAGAGACCCAGTACTTC
TRBJ2-1	once	NA	TRBV9	CASSVAIGGPSGDEQFF	TGTGCCAGCAGCGTAGCGATCGGGGGACCATCGGGCGATGAGCAGTTCTTC
TRBJ1-1	few	TRBD1	TRBV27	CASSLQGVPEAFF	TGTGCCAGCAGTTTACAGGGGGTGCCTGAAGCTTTCTTT
TRBJ1-3	NA	NA	TRBV9	CASSGSDTIYF	TGTGCCAGCAGCGGCTCGGACACCATATATTTT
TRBJ2-1	NA	NA	TRBV7-2	CASSVGGPVTYNEQFF	TGTGCCAGCAGCGTCGGGGGGCCTGTCACCTACAATGAGCAGTTCTTC
TRBJ1-3	few	NA	TRBV5-1	CASSPDSLAISGNTIYF	TGCGCCAGCAGCCCGGACAGCCTAGCTATCTCTGGAAACACCATATATTTT
TRBJ2-3	once	NA	TRBV5-6	CASSFLLGGTDTQYF	TGTGCCAGCAGCTTCCTTCTCGGAGGGACAGATACGCAGTATTTT
TRBJ1-2	NA	NA	TRBV5-8	CASSLGYRDTSNYGYTF	TGTGCCAGCAGCTTGGGATACCGGGACACTTCTAACTATGGCTACACCTTC
TRBJ1-5	NA	NA	TRBV30	CAWTQKRAQNQPQHF	TGTGCCTGGACTCAAAAGCGGGCCCAAAATCAGCCCCAGCATTTT
TRBJ1-5	NA	TRBD1	TRBV28	CASSSEDTGGFGNQPQHF	TGTGCCAGCAGTTCCGAAGACACAGGGGGCTTTGGCAATCAGCCCCAGCATTTT
TRBJ2-7	NA	NA	TRBV11-2	CASSLFSGDYEQYF	TGTGCCAGCAGCTTATTCTCAGGGGACTACGAGCAGTACTTC
TRBJ2-7	few	TRBD1	TRBV18	CASSPGQGEYEQYF	TGTGCCAGCTCACCTGGGCAGGGGGAATACGAGCAGTACTTC
TRBJ1-5	NA	TRBD1	TRBV6-5	CASSSDRAGQPQHF	TGTGCCAGCAGCTCCGACAGGGCAGGACAGCCCCAGCATTTT
TRBJ1-1	NA	NA	TRBV7-9	CASSLVLGGTEAFF	TGTGCCAGCAGCTTAGTCTTGGGGGGCACTGAAGCTTTCTTT
TRBJ1-5	NA	NA	TRBV2	CASSSGRGSNQPQHF	TGTGCCAGCAGCTCCGGAAGGGGAAGCAATCAGCCCCAGCATTTT
TRBJ1-1	once	NA	TRBV4-1	CASSQEDRLNTEAFF	TGCGCCAGCAGCCAAGAAGACAGACTGAACACTGAAGCTTTCTTT
TRBJ1-1	NA	NA	TRBV7-8	CASTFLVTGGTEAFF	TGTGCCAGCACCTTTCTTGTGACAGGTGGCACTGAAGCTTTCTTT